Shown below are 22 T cell receptor beta chains from a single sample sequenced in a study of T cell responses to AZD1222 COVID-19 vaccine. Sequencing was performed with immunoSEQ multiplex PCR; in TCRdb, only in-frame clones are kept and a portion is missing. The sample holds about 200,000 clones; 90% to 95% are singletons and the top ten take roughly 3.5%. This specimen consisted of peripheral blood, obtained 28 days after the second AZD1222 dose. All receptors come from an adult who received the AZD1222 COVID-19 vaccine.

The chain links TRBV27 to TRBJ2-2, with D possibly TRBD2 on 6 matching bases. This CDR3 region has 14 residues. CDR1 MNHEY and CDR2 SMNVEV come from the germline V gene (reference sequence). V was cut by 3 bases and J by 7 bases, with 12 bases left in between. This CDR3 reads CASSFLRGGGELFF. CDR3 bases: TGTGCCAGCAGTTTCCTTAGGGGAGGCGGGGAGCTGTTTTTT.

J is TRBJ2-7 and V is TRBV15, with D tentatively TRBD1 or TRBD2 (5 bases each). The V end was cut by 4 bases, the J end by 3 bases, with 13 bases between. This CDR3 has 14 amino acids. The germline V gene has CDR1 LNHNV and CDR2 YYDKDF (reference sequence). The chain's CDR3 is CATSTQGASYEQYF. DNA of the CDR3: TGTGCCACCAGCACTCAGGGAGCGAGCTACGAGCAGTACTTC. The whole variable domain, remainder taken from reference TRBV15 and TRBJ2-7, is DAMVIQNPRYQVTQFGKPVTLSCSQTLNHNVMYWYQQKSSQAPKLLFHYYDKDFNNEADTPDNFQSRRPNTSFCFLDIRSPGLGDTAMYLCATSTQGASYEQYFGPGTRLTVT.

The rearrangement links TRBV5-5 to TRBJ2-7; D perhaps matches TRBD2 (6 bases). From germline, CDR1 is SGHKS and CDR2 YYEKEE (reference sequence). The CDR3 contains 14 residues. V shed 4 bases and J shed 5 bases, with 16 bases lying between them. This chain's CDR3 is CASSALRRGDEQYF. The CDR3 region has the DNA TGTGCCAGCAGCGCCCTAAGGCGGGGTGACGAGCAGTACTTC. The full variable domain, with the rest looked up from reference TRBV5-5 and TRBJ2-7, is DAGVTQSPTHLIKTRGQQVTLRCSPISGHKSVSWYQQVLGQGPQFIFQYYEKEERGRGNFPDRFSARQFPNYSSELNVNALLLGDSALYLCASSALRRGDEQYFGPGTRLTVT.

J is TRBJ2-7 and V is TRBV29-1; a possible D gene is TRBD1 (5 bases). This CDR3 contains 18 residues. Germline V lookup: CDR1 SQVTM, CDR2 ANQGSEA. V dropped 5 bases and J dropped 4 bases, with 30 bases sitting between them. CDR3 DNA sequence: TGCAGCGTTTATTCCGGCTCCCATGGACACCAAGGCGCTTACGAGCAGTACTTC. This codes for CSVYSGSHGHQGAYEQYF.

This CDR3 reads CTSSKVREGDTQYF. The CDR3 coding sequence is TGCACCAGCAGCAAAGTCCGGGAAGGAGATACGCAGTATTTT. The chain employs TRBV1 and TRBJ2-3; the table assigns TRBD2, which was not confirmed against the DNA. TRBV1 is reported as a pseudogene. The CDR3 is 14 residues long.

This clone came up a few times. The chain joins TRBV19 to TRBJ2-7, with D maybe TRBD1 (6 bases). Germline V gene sequence: CDR1 LNHDA, CDR2 SQIVND (reference sequence). The CDR3 covers 14 residues. Trimming removed 9 bases from V and 0 bases from J, with 15 bases in between. The CDR3 loop is CASNRDTSSYEQYF. The CDR3 DNA follows: TGTGCCAGCAACCGGGACACCAGCTCCTACGAGCAGTACTTC.

This clone was observed many times. The chain couples TRBV19 to TRBJ2-1; the D is unclear. The CDR3 totals 14 residues. V lost 8 bases and J 0 bases, leaving 11 bases between the germline ends. The germline V gene has CDR1 LNHDA and CDR2 SQIVND (reference sequence). The CDR3 DNA follows: TGTGCCAGTTCGGTTCTGGACTCCTACAATGAGCAGTTCTTC. Residues: CASSVLDSYNEQFF.

The J gene is TRBJ1-2, the V gene TRBV28, with unresolved D. Trimming cost V 7 bases and J 2 bases, with 20 bases left between them. This CDR3 region has 16 residues. CDR1 is MDHEN and CDR2 is SYDVKM in the germline V gene. The CDR3 spells CASKGRTGTKNYGYTF. The CDR3 DNA follows: TGTGCCAGCAAGGGAAGGACGGGAACGAAAAACTATGGCTACACCTTC.

The chain uses TRBV7-9 and TRBJ1-2; D gene unclear. This CDR3 region has 12 residues. Germline CDR1 reads SEHNR; CDR2 reads FQNEAQ (reference sequence). Trimming shortened V by 6 bases and J by 4 bases, and 9 bases separated the two germline ends. The CDR3 DNA is TGTGCCAGCAGTCCGAGGACCTATGGCTACACCTTC. Amino acids: CASSPRTYGYTF.

V and J are TRBV4-3 and TRBJ1-2; D is possibly TRBD1 (5 bases). V was pared by 0 bases and J by 8 bases, with 16 bases between. The germline gives CDR1 LGHNA, CDR2 YSLEER. The CDR3 runs to 15 residues. CDR3 sequence: CASSQDGGLAQGYTF. In DNA form, the CDR3 reads TGCGCCAGCAGCCAAGATGGGGGATTGGCGCAAGGCTACACCTTC.

This sequence joins TRBV14 and TRBJ2-2; D unresolved. Germline loops: CDR1 SGHDN, CDR2 FVKESK. V lost 1 base to trimming and J lost 1 base, with 7 bases between them. The length of the CDR3 is 15 residues. This CDR3 is CASSQVEVNTGELFF. CDR3 nucleotides: TGTGCCAGCAGCCAAGTTGAGGTGAACACCGGGGAGCTGTTTTTT.

The rearrangement joins TRBV28 to TRBJ2-7, with TRBD1 matching 8 bases. There are 13 residues in the CDR3. V gave up 6 bases and J gave up 7 bases; unmatched junction bases: 8. The germline CDR1 and CDR2 sequences are MDHEN and SYDVKM. DNA of the CDR3: TGTGCCAGCAGCGTCGGACAGGGAATTGAGCAGTACTTC. Its translation: CASSVGQGIEQYF.

The J gene is TRBJ2-7, the V gene TRBV28; 12 nucleotides align to TRBD2. The CDR3 contains 14 residues. The V and J ends lost 7 bases and 7 bases, in that order; junction bases with no gene match: 8. The V gene's germline CDR1 is MDHEN and CDR2 SYDVKM. CDR3 DNA: TGTGCCAGCACCCTACTAGCGGGAGGAGGAGAGCAGTACTTC. Its translation is CASTLLAGGGEQYF.

CDR3 residues: CASRGLEQFF. CDR3 bases: TGTGCCAGCCGGGGGCTTGAGCAGTTCTTC. The chain carries TRBV6-5 and TRBJ2-1, with D tentatively TRBD1 or TRBD2 (6 bases each). The germline gives CDR1 MNHEY, CDR2 SVGAGI. The CDR3 contains 10 residues. The V end lost 8 bases, the J end lost 9 bases, and 8 bases lay between the germline ends.

J is TRBJ2-3 and V is TRBV29-1; 11 bases align to TRBD2. Germline loops: CDR1 SQVTM, CDR2 ANQGSEA. Trimming took 6 bases from V and 5 from J; bases not matched to a gene: 10. The CDR3 runs to 15 residues. CDR3 loop: CSVGIAGGGGDTQYF. The CDR3 bases are TGCAGCGTGGGAATAGCGGGAGGGGGAGGAGATACGCAGTATTTT.

The chain couples TRBV10-3 to TRBJ1-1, with 8 bases that match TRBD1. CDR3 size: 12 residues. CDR1 and CDR2 (germline): ENHRY, SYGVKD. With V trimmed by 8 bases and J by 9 bases, 8 bases remained unmatched. The CDR3 region is CAIAGAGGKAFF. CDR3 nucleotides: TGTGCCATCGCGGGGGCAGGGGGCAAAGCTTTCTTT.

This clone was detected only a few times. CDR3 DNA sequence: TGTGCCAGCAGCTCAACCCGGTTGTTTACAGGGTATAACTATGGCTACACCTTC. Translation: CASSSTRLFTGYNYGYTF. The chain is built from TRBV13 and TRBJ1-2; D may be TRBD1 (6 bases). Trimming removed 4 bases from V and 1 base from J, with 22 bases in between. The CDR3 spans 18 residues. The germline V gene encodes CDR1 PRHDT and CDR2 FYEKMQ (reference sequence). The full variable domain, in which reference TRBV13 and TRBJ1-2 provide the parts outside the CDR3, is AAGVIQSPRHLIKEKRETATLKCYPIPRHDTVYWYQQGPGQDPQFLISFYEKMQSDKGSIPDRFSAQQFSDYHSELNMSSLELGDSALYFCASSSTRLFTGYNYGYTFGSGTRLTVV.

In DNA form, the CDR3 reads TGTGCCATCAGCGAGACAGGGGGTATTGGGGAGCAGTACTTC. It codes for CAISETGGIGEQYF. This sequence joins TRBV10-3 and TRBJ2-7; 9 bases align to TRBD1. V trimming: 6 bases; J trimming: 7 bases; junction bases outside the gene matches: 10. This CDR3 region has 14 residues. Germline V gene data show CDR1 as ENHRY and CDR2 as SYGVKD.

The rearrangement joins TRBV6-5 to TRBJ1-2; no definite D call. The length of the CDR3 is 12 residues. Trimming removed 5 bases from V and 8 bases from J, with 12 bases in between. The germline gives CDR1 MNHEY, CDR2 SVGAGI. The CDR3 loop reads CASSTRAHGYTF. CDR3 bases: TGTGCCAGCAGTACGCGGGCCCACGGCTACACCTTC.

This clone showed up just once. The rearrangement links TRBV5-1 to TRBJ2-7; 7 bases line up with TRBD2. The germline V gene encodes CDR1 SGHRS and CDR2 YFSETQ. The CDR3 has 14 residues. The V and J ends lost 9 bases and 4 bases, in that order; junction bases with no gene match: 13. The CDR3 DNA is TGCGCCACCCTCAAGGGAGGGTCGGAGTACGAGCAGTACTTC. Protein: CATLKGGSEYEQYF. The variable domain in full, with the rest retrieved from reference TRBV5-1 and TRBJ2-7, is KAGVTQTPRYLIKTRGQQVTLSCSPISGHRSVSWYQQTPGQGLQFLFEYFSETQRNKGNFPGRFSGRQFSNSRSEMNVSTLELGDSALYLCATLKGGSEYEQYFGPGTRLTVT.

The chain joins TRBV19 to TRBJ2-7, with 9 bases fitting TRBD1. Germline-derived CDR1 and CDR2 are LNHDA and SQIVND (reference sequence). Trimming took 2 bases from V and 1 from J; bases not matched to a gene: 12. The CDR3 is 18 amino acids. The CDR3 sequence is CASSIRLIGQGNSYEQYF. CDR3 DNA: TGTGCCAGTAGTATAAGGCTTATAGGACAGGGGAATTCCTACGAGCAGTACTTC.

The V gene is TRBV6-4, the J gene TRBJ2-2; tentatively, D is TRBD1 (6 bases). This CDR3 is 14 amino acids long. CDR1 is MRHNA, CDR2 SNTAGT, per germline. Trimming took off 8 bases at V and 0 bases at J, with 10 bases between the two ends. The CDR3 coding sequence is TGTGCCAGCCAACAGGGAACGAACACCGGGGAGCTGTTTTTT. Translated, it gives CASQQGTNTGELFF.